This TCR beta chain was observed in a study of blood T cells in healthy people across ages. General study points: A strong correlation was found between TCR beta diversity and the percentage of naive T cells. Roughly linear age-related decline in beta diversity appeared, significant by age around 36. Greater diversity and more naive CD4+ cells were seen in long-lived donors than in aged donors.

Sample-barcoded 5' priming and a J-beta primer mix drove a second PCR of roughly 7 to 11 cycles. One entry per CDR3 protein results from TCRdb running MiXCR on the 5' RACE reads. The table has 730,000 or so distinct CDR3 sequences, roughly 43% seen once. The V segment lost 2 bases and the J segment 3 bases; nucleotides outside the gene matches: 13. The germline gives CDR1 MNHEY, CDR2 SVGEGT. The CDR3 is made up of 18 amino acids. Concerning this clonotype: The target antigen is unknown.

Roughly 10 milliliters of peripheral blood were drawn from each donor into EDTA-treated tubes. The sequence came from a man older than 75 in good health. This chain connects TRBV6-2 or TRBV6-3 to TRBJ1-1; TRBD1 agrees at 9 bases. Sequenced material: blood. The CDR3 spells CASSYRTGTGILDTEAFF. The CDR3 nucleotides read TGTGCCAGCAGTTACAGAACCGGGACAGGGATTTTGGACACTGAAGCTTTCTTT.